One and the same sample provided the 16 T cell receptor beta chains below, sequenced in a study of chemoradiotherapy in HPV16-positive cancers. Profiling relied on immunoSEQ multiplex PCR, and the TCRdb table lists in-frame clones only, not all of them. The sample lists about 5,400 clones, 89% occurring once. The source material was blood, sampled from a patient who underwent chemoradiotherapy. The receptors originated from a human donor with HPV-associated anogenital cancer.

The chain has TRBV6-6 and TRBJ2-7; D uncertain. The CDR3 sequence is 13 residues long. The V gene lost 6 bases and the J gene lost 3 bases, with 12 bases spanning the gap. CDR1 is MNHNY, CDR2 SVGAGI, per germline (reference sequence). The DNA of the CDR3 is TGTGCCAGCAGCCAACCAGAGATCTACGAGCAGTACTTC. It specifies CASSQPEIYEQYF.

This chain uses TRBV10-1 with TRBJ2-6; tentative D call: TRBD1 (6 bases). V lost 7 bases to trimming and J lost 5 bases, with 18 bases between them. Germline values: CDR1 WNHNN, CDR2 SYGVQD (reference sequence). The CDR3 spans 16 residues. The DNA for the CDR3 is TGCGCCAGCAACCTTACAGGGCACGTACGGGCCAACGTCCTGACTTTC. This gives the protein CASNLTGHVRANVLTF.

The table lists this clone with a few counts. The rearrangement uses TRBV27 and TRBJ1-1; 12 bases are a match to TRBD1. Losses at the gene ends were 10 bases for V and 1 base for J; bases not matched to a gene: 13. This CDR3 contains 17 residues. From germline, CDR1 is MNHEY and CDR2 SMNVEV (reference sequence). CDR3 residues: CATRRGTGGVGNTEAFF. The CDR3, as DNA: TGTGCCACCCGCCGGGGGACAGGGGGCGTTGGGAACACTGAAGCTTTCTTT.

This chain joins TRBV5-5 and TRBJ1-6, with D hard to call. The CDR3 totals 14 residues. Trimming took off 4 bases at V and 6 bases at J, with 11 bases between the two ends. CDR1 SGHKS and CDR2 YYEKEE come from the germline V gene (reference sequence). The CDR3 nucleotides are TGTGCCAGCAGCCCCGAGCACAGTAATTCACCCCTCCACTTT. As protein: CASSPEHSNSPLHF.

This rearrangement joins TRBV5-4 to TRBJ2-2; the match to TRBD2 covers 16 bases. The CDR3 runs 17 residues. CDR1 and CDR2 (germline): SGHNT, YYREEE (reference sequence). The J segment lost 6 bases and the V segment lost 4 bases, leaving 6 bases of the junction unmatched. The CDR3 DNA is TGTGCCAGCAGCCAGGGACTAGCGGGGGGGCTCCCCGGGGAGCTGTTTTTT. It yields the protein CASSQGLAGGLPGELFF.

A single count supports this clone. The J gene is TRBJ2-5, the V gene TRBV19; perhaps D is TRBD1 or TRBD2 (6 bases each). The length of the CDR3 is 13 residues. Germline CDR1 is LNHDA and CDR2 is SQIVND (reference sequence). Trimming left V 3 bases short and J 4 bases short, with 9 bases between. DNA of the CDR3: TGTGCCAGTAGTATCGGGGGCGGAGAGACCCAGTACTTC. It translates to CASSIGGGETQYF.

This sequence joins TRBV4-2 and TRBJ2-2; 10 nucleotides line up with TRBD1. The CDR3 has 15 amino acids. Trimming removed 6 bases from V and 3 bases from J; junction bases left unmatched: 4. Germline CDR1 and CDR2: LGHNA and YNFKEQ. The CDR3 nucleotides are TGTGCCAGCAGGGGACAGGGGCAGTACACCGGGGAGCTGTTTTTT. Its translation: CASRGQGQYTGELFF.

This sequence joins TRBV4-2 and TRBJ2-3; D ambiguous. V lost 1 base and J lost 0, with 20 bases in between. Germline-derived CDR1 and CDR2 are LGHNA and YNFKEQ. The CDR3 runs to 19 residues. CDR3 nucleotides: TGTGCCAGCAGCCAAGTCGAGTTATCGGGCGAGCTCAGCACAGATACGCAGTATTTT. It yields the protein CASSQVELSGELSTDTQYF.

The genes are TRBV30 and TRBJ2-7; D ambiguous. The CDR3 consists of 14 residues. Trimming pared 2 bases from V and 3 bases from J, leaving 14 bases between. The germline V gene encodes CDR1 GTSNPN and CDR2 SVGIG (reference sequence). CDR3 nucleotides: TGTGCCTGGAGTCCATGGACCACCTTCTACGAGCAGTACTTC. It encodes CAWSPWTTFYEQYF.

This clone was found once. The chain carries TRBV9 and TRBJ1-5; 8 nucleotides line up with TRBD1. The junction had 6 bases not matched to a gene; V was cut back by 1 base and J by 9 bases. The germline gives CDR1 SGDLS, CDR2 YYNGEE. This CDR3 comprises 14 residues. Here the CDR3 DNA reads TGTGCCAGCAGCGTAACGGACAGGGATCCGCCCCAGCATTTT. Amino acids: CASSVTDRDPPQHF. Together with reference TRBV9 and TRBJ1-5, the CDR3 gives the full variable domain: DSGVTQTPKHLITATGQRVTLRCSPRSGDLSVYWYQQSLDQGLQFLIQYYNGEERAKGNILERFSAQQFPDLHSELNLSSLELGDSALYFCASSVTDRDPPQHFGDGTRLSIL.

In this sample, this clone turned up once. V gene TRBV6-5 combines with J gene TRBJ1-3; TRBD1 matches at 8 bases. V trimming: 6 bases; J trimming: 0 bases; junction bases outside the gene matches: 4. Per germline, CDR1 MNHEY and CDR2 SVGAGI. The CDR3 has 15 amino acids. The CDR3 loop reads CASSGQGLSGNTIYF. Here the CDR3 DNA reads TGTGCCAGCAGCGGACAGGGCCTCTCTGGAAACACCATATATTTT.

The V and J genes are TRBV30 and TRBJ2-2, with D perhaps matching TRBD2 (5 bases). The length of the CDR3 is 13 residues. Trimming took off 2 bases at V and 4 bases at J, with 8 bases between the two ends. Per germline, CDR1 GTSNPN and CDR2 SVGIG (reference sequence). The CDR3 is CAWSSLATGELFF. The DNA for the CDR3 is TGTGCCTGGAGTTCCCTAGCCACCGGGGAGCTGTTTTTT.

V gene TRBV19 combines with J gene TRBJ2-2, with D tentatively TRBD1 (6 bases). Germline V gives CDR1 LNHDA, CDR2 SQIVND (reference sequence). This CDR3 comprises 15 residues. The V gene lost 5 bases and the J gene lost 5 bases, with 15 bases spanning the gap. The CDR3 bases are TGTGCCAGTAGTCACCCTGGGCAGGGGACCGGGGAGCTGTTTTTT. This translates into CASSHPGQGTGELFF.

The chain is built from TRBV30 and TRBJ2-7; D possibly corresponds to TRBD2 (5 bases). CDR1 and CDR2 (germline): GTSNPN, SVGIG (reference sequence). The CDR3 has 13 residues. The V end was cut by 5 bases, the J end by 5 bases, with 16 bases between. The CDR3 sequence is CAWGGEWVNEQYF. CDR3 DNA sequence: TGTGCCTGGGGTGGGGAGTGGGTGAACGAGCAGTACTTC.

The chain carries TRBV4-2 and TRBJ2-3; 8 nucleotides line up with TRBD2. The V gene's germline CDR1 is LGHNA and CDR2 YNFKEQ. V lost 2 bases to trimming and J lost 5 bases; unmatched junction nucleotides: 0. CDR3 length: 13 amino acids. The DNA of the CDR3 is TGTGCCAGCAGCCAAACTAGCGGAGATACGCAGTATTTT. It translates to CASSQTSGDTQYF.

The rearrangement joins TRBV4-1 to TRBJ2-7, with 11 positions matching TRBD1. The CDR3 spans 14 residues. Germline lookup yields CDR1 MGHRA and CDR2 YSYEKL. Unmatched junction bases numbered 8, after V lost 7 bases and J lost 6 bases. CDR3 bases: TGCGCCAGCACCCTGGGGACAGGGGGAGGCGAGCAGTACTTC. Translated, it gives CASTLGTGGGEQYF.